This T cell receptor (beta chain) derives from a study of blood T cells in healthy people across ages. As for this clonotype: The antigen is unknown.

CDR1 DFQATT and CDR2 SNEGSKA come from the germline V gene (reference sequence). Trimming cost V 6 bases and J 0 bases, with 9 bases left between them. This CDR3 has 14 residues. Samples each had at least 5 micrograms of total RNA extracted. A J-beta primer mix and a sample-barcoded 5' primer were used in a second PCR of about 7 to 12 cycles. Through a template-switch adaptor with 12 random nucleotides, each cDNA molecule received a tag. TCRdb redid the calling of the 5' RACE reads with MiXCR, one entry per CDR3 protein. The table includes about 1.8 million distinct CDR3 sequences, roughly 50% detected once. General study findings and limits: A roughly linear age-dependent decrease characterized TCR beta diversity per million T cells.

The sequence was obtained from a woman between 40 and 55 years old in good health. The V gene is TRBV20-1, the J gene TRBJ1-6; D unclear. Sequences were obtained from blood. The CDR3: CSALRSSYNSPLHF. The CDR3, as DNA: TGCAGTGCATTACGGAGCTCCTATAATTCACCCCTCCACTTT.